The clone carrying this T cell receptor beta chain has more than one count but fewer than ten. Its specificity is unknown. This entry comes from a study of cytomegalovirus exposure and HLA in healthy donors. Study overall: Within an early data release were about 85 million unique TCRs drawn from HLA-typed donors. General study results and limits: It was confirmed in vitro that a few of the CMV-associated chains were specific for CMV antigens.

The PCR was carried out with 60 Vbeta primers and 13 Jbeta primers. Assay used: immunoSEQ multiplex PCR; TCRdb lists only in-frame clones, some missing. The sample contains around 88,000 clones, about 81% of which appear only once. Sequenced input: PBMCs. The receptor was isolated from a woman aged 40 to 49 in good health and CMV-seropositive.

The CDR3 bases are TGTGCCAGTAGTAAACCTTACGGGGACAGGGCGAGGCACGAGCAGTACTTC. As protein: CASSKPYGDRARHEQYF. The chain couples TRBV19 to TRBJ2-7; 9 bases map to TRBD1. The V gene's germline CDR1 is LNHDA and CDR2 SQIVND (reference sequence). The CDR3 has 17 amino acids. V trimming: 4 bases; J trimming: 5 bases; junction bases outside the gene matches: 15.